This is a list of T cell receptor beta chains from one sample in a study of OX40 agonist ivuxolimab in advanced cancers. TCRdb's table, derived via immunoSEQ multiplex PCR, lists solely in-frame clones and lacks some. Of approximately 63,000 clones listed, about four fifths were seen once; the top ten hold about a tenth. The input for sequencing was CD4+ or CD8+ T cells sorted from blood, taken in a trial of the OX40 agonist ivuxolimab. These receptors were taken from an adult with an advanced solid tumor such as melanoma, head and neck, liver or kidney cancer. Each CDR3 is given with its conserved first and last residue. The order of the fields is clone size, D gene, V gene, CDR3 protein. A D gene is named only where the DNA matches it firmly. Some rows have no size entry. The others give once, few or many, or a class for an expanded clone.

abundance: -
d_gene: TRBD1
v_gene: TRBV7-9
CDR3aa: CASRRTGLQETQYF

abundance: -
d_gene: -
v_gene: TRBV27
CDR3aa: CASSLTRTYEQYF

abundance: -
d_gene: -
v_gene: TRBV9
CDR3aa: CASSVASTTWGSYNEQFF

abundance: -
d_gene: TRBD2
v_gene: TRBV5-6
CDR3aa: CASSLAGGHTGELFF

abundance: -
d_gene: -
v_gene: TRBV7-8
CDR3aa: CASSLDRFGQTYEQYF

abundance: -
d_gene: TRBD1
v_gene: TRBV6-5
CDR3aa: CASSSRQGALGYTF

abundance: -
d_gene: -
v_gene: TRBV28
CDR3aa: CASSLNWAGNTIYF

abundance: -
d_gene: -
v_gene: TRBV6-6
CDR3aa: CASSSPGANTEAFF

abundance: -
d_gene: -
v_gene: TRBV19
CDR3aa: CASSIDGGNGYTF

abundance: -
d_gene: -
v_gene: TRBV27
CDR3aa: CASSSRGGPREQYF

abundance: -
d_gene: -
v_gene: TRBV27
CDR3aa: CASSVGDSRNEQFF

abundance: -
d_gene: TRBD1
v_gene: TRBV4-1
CDR3aa: CASRLRQGLDTEAFF

abundance: -
d_gene: -
v_gene: TRBV28
CDR3aa: CASGSTGELFF

abundance: few
d_gene: TRBD2
v_gene: TRBV7-8
CDR3aa: CASSFFTGGRDTQYF

abundance: -
d_gene: -
v_gene: TRBV4-1
CDR3aa: CASSQPNSDNEQFF

abundance: -
d_gene: -
v_gene: TRBV11-2
CDR3aa: CASRERGPNYGYTF

abundance: -
d_gene: -
v_gene: TRBV30
CDR3aa: CAWSVGSGTAFNEQFF

abundance: few
d_gene: -
v_gene: TRBV11-2
CDR3aa: CASSSVGRDSPLHF

abundance: -
d_gene: -
v_gene: TRBV7-9
CDR3aa: CASSPEVWDEKLFF

abundance: -
d_gene: -
v_gene: TRBV7-8
CDR3aa: CASSLEAGANVLTF

abundance: -
d_gene: -
v_gene: TRBV7-2
CDR3aa: CASSQAATHSYEQYF

abundance: -
d_gene: TRBD1
v_gene: TRBV27
CDR3aa: CASSLNGQDDYEQYF

abundance: once
d_gene: TRBD1
v_gene: TRBV9
CDR3aa: CASSVGGRQGANEQFF

abundance: -
d_gene: -
v_gene: TRBV13
CDR3aa: CASGGAAMKISNEQFF

abundance: few
d_gene: -
v_gene: TRBV6-1
CDR3aa: CASMTVNTGELFF

abundance: -
d_gene: -
v_gene: TRBV6-5
CDR3aa: CASSPGATNEKLFF

abundance: few
d_gene: TRBD1
v_gene: TRBV19
CDR3aa: CASSLQGQVPTDTQYF

abundance: -
d_gene: -
v_gene: TRBV4-1
CDR3aa: CASSHELAGDYEQYF

abundance: -
d_gene: -
v_gene: TRBV7-9
CDR3aa: CASSPRLGSYEQYF

abundance: -
d_gene: TRBD1
v_gene: TRBV5-1
CDR3aa: CASSLKTGGAANYGYTF

abundance: -
d_gene: -
v_gene: TRBV11-3
CDR3aa: CASSLPGFNEQFF

abundance: -
d_gene: -
v_gene: TRBV19
CDR3aa: CASQDTWNQPQHF

abundance: -
d_gene: -
v_gene: TRBV29-1
CDR3aa: CSGVSSYEQYF

abundance: -
d_gene: TRBD1
v_gene: TRBV7-8
CDR3aa: CASSPQTGSNEQFF

abundance: -
d_gene: -
v_gene: TRBV18
CDR3aa: CASSPDQGSSYNEQFF

abundance: -
d_gene: -
v_gene: TRBV6-5
CDR3aa: CASSYARGDQPQHF

abundance: medium-sized
d_gene: -
v_gene: TRBV20-1
CDR3aa: CSASKGYGYTF

abundance: -
d_gene: TRBD1
v_gene: TRBV18
CDR3aa: CASSPIVRQGGTEAFF

abundance: few
d_gene: TRBD2
v_gene: TRBV27
CDR3aa: CASSWGLAVDTQYF

abundance: once
d_gene: -
v_gene: TRBV6-1
CDR3aa: CASSERQPTDTQYF

abundance: -
d_gene: -
v_gene: TRBV19
CDR3aa: CASSRDNSYEQYF

abundance: -
d_gene: -
v_gene: TRBV28
CDR3aa: CASSRFPENNYGYTF

abundance: -
d_gene: -
v_gene: TRBV6-1
CDR3aa: CASSGGGRANVLTF

abundance: -
d_gene: -
v_gene: TRBV5-6
CDR3aa: CASSLVRGNQPQHF

abundance: once
d_gene: TRBD1
v_gene: TRBV19
CDR3aa: CASSIDPKGQGTGQPQHF

abundance: -
d_gene: -
v_gene: TRBV30
CDR3aa: CAWTRVGWTEAFF

abundance: -
d_gene: TRBD1
v_gene: TRBV7-2
CDR3aa: CASSRGQGGYGYTF